Listed below are T cell receptor beta chains from one sample, sequenced in a study of blood T cell repertoires in COVID-19. The protocol was immunoSEQ multiplex PCR, while the TCRdb copy is restricted to in-frame clones and leaves out a portion. The profile covers about 140,000 clones, with approximately 84% appearing a single time and about 1.5% taken by the ten largest. Material: PBMCs or T cells enriched from blood (not recorded which). The receptors derive from a woman aged 18-30 years who had been exposed to COVID-19. CDR3s include the opening cysteine and the closing phenylalanine or tryptophan. Each record gives: clone size, V gene, CDR3 protein. Clone size is given for some rows only: seen once, a few or many times, or a class if the clone is expanded.

-,TRBV7-3,CASSPQGTGELFF
-,TRBV19,CASSIGGKDSGNTIYF
-,TRBV4-1,CASSQAGTTNGYTF
-,TRBV15,CATSRVLGGLYGYTF
-,TRBV21-1,CASSTQGVLGYTF
-,TRBV7-2,CASSRGQNTEAFF
-,TRBV5-6,CASSPAGTGVYGYTF
-,TRBV5-1,CASSLVSGVSNYGYTF
-,TRBV15,CATRARRSTDTQYF
-,TRBV27,CASRPSGGLGKGNEQFF
-,TRBV2,CASRLAGAFNNEQFF
-,TRBV27,CASSSKQGFETQYF
-,TRBV7-2,CASSLVFGGRETQYF
-,TRBV5-8,CASRATGFFSYEQYF
once,TRBV28,CASSLGTSGYTGELFF
-,TRBV24-1,CATSIAENEAFF
few,TRBV6-5,CASSYGTSGIYEQYF
-,TRBV5-1,CASSSRAGELPDTQYF
-,TRBV18,CASSAPGQGVTGYTF
-,TRBV5-1,CASSLVGQGLAGLQETQYF
-,TRBV14,CASSHFGQPNTEAFF
-,TRBV3-1/TRBV3-2,CASSQGGAGNTIYF
-,TRBV15,CATSKGGQDGYTF
-,TRBV27,CASSLRSGGAGQPQHF
-,TRBV9,CASSVEASAYEQYF
-,TRBV12-3/TRBV12-4,CASRGQGSEAFF
-,TRBV4-3,CASSQDSSSVGLANYGYTF
-,TRBV30,CASRTKTSGRNEQFF
-,TRBV7-2,CASSFGGSTEAFF
-,TRBV11-2,CASSLEEGVSGANVLTF
-,TRBV11-3,CASSLAQGTDTQYF
-,TRBV30,CAWQELGPNEGYTF
-,TRBV3-1/TRBV3-2,CASSLQGYGYTF
-,TRBV27,CASSPIAGGPAETQYF
-,TRBV21-1,CASSKGRTGNYNEQFF
-,TRBV10-3,CAIGRGMDEQYF
-,TRBV6-6,CASSPRNRIGDDQPQHF
few,TRBV25-1,CASSDDRGSGDTIYF
-,TRBV7-9,CASSLPGQGYEQYF
-,TRBV10-3,CAISDPGQGSSYEQYF
-,TRBV28,CATSPGDYSSPLHF
once,TRBV19,CASSIGSPGVETQYF
-,TRBV27,CASSLSGVHNYEQYF
once,TRBV15,CAASRDSSATSGGVSSYNEQFF
once,TRBV29-1,CSGQGASGRAVYNEQFF
-,TRBV7-2,CASSLVKSSGSNEQFF
-,TRBV9,CASSVTGDSATYEQYF
-,TRBV6-1,CASSEFMGQSETQYF
once,TRBV15,CATSTEGQVGHTGELFF
-,TRBV30,CAWSETAVYNEKLFF
-,TRBV3-1/TRBV3-2,CASSPLSDTRNMNTEAFF